Shown below are 21 T cell receptor beta chains from a single sample sequenced in a study of cytomegalovirus exposure and HLA in healthy donors. 60 Vbeta and 13 Jbeta primers were used in PCR. Clones were sequenced by immunoSEQ multiplex PCR, and TCRdb holds only the in-frame ones, with some missing. The sample has about 140,000 clones; around 82% are singletons. Sequenced sample: PBMCs. The source of these receptors is a young woman in good health and CMV-seropositive.

The genes are TRBV15 and TRBJ1-5; D might be TRBD1 (5 bases). CDR1 is LNHNV, CDR2 YYDKDF, per germline (reference sequence). The V gene lost 5 bases and the J gene lost 0 bases, with 11 bases spanning the gap. This CDR3 region has 15 residues. CDR3 region: CATSRTPTSNQPQHF. CDR3 nucleotide sequence: TGTGCCACCAGCCGGACACCAACTAGCAATCAGCCCCAGCATTTT.

The V gene is TRBV29-1, the J gene TRBJ1-2; weak D call: TRBD1 (6 bases). V was pared by 5 bases and J by 4 bases, with 8 bases between. CDR3 length: 11 amino acids. Germline V gene sequence: CDR1 SQVTM, CDR2 ANQGSEA. The CDR3 region has the DNA TGCAGCGTTACGGACAGCTATGGCTACACCTTC. Its protein product is CSVTDSYGYTF. The full variable domain, completed using reference TRBV29-1 and TRBJ1-2, is SAVISQKPSRDICQRGTSLTIQCQVDSQVTMMFWYRQQPGQSLTLIATANQGSEATYESGFVIDKFPISRPNLTFSTLTVSNMSPEDSSIYLCSVTDSYGYTFGSGTRLTVV.

The CDR3 DNA sequence: TGTGCCAGCACCCCGGCGGGTAGGGCTGGGGCCAACGTCCTGACTTTC. Its protein is CASTPAGRAGANVLTF. This chain links TRBV7-2 with TRBJ2-6; D is possibly TRBD2 (5 bases). This CDR3 is 16 amino acids long. Germline CDR1 SGHTA, CDR2 FQGNSA. V lost 7 bases to trimming and J lost 2 bases, with 15 bases between them.

The CDR3 sequence is CASSLGGTKNIQYF. CDR3 sequence (DNA): TGTGCCAGCAGCTTAGGCGGGACCAAAAACATTCAGTACTTC. The V call is TRBV7-6, the J call TRBJ2-4; D perhaps matches TRBD2 (6 bases). Trimming removed 1 base from V and 2 bases from J, with 6 bases in between. Germline values: CDR1 SGHVS, CDR2 FNYEAQ. CDR3 length equals 14 residues.

The chain links TRBV7-7 to TRBJ2-5; D unresolved. Trimming took off 3 bases at V and 5 bases at J, with 10 bases between the two ends. Germline V CDR1 and CDR2: SSHAT, FNYEAQ (reference sequence). The CDR3 contains 13 residues. CDR3 region: CASSFEIGETQYF. CDR3 DNA sequence: TGTGCCAGCAGCTTTGAGATCGGGGAGACCCAGTACTTC.

This rearrangement joins TRBV14 to TRBJ1-1, with D unclear. This CDR3 has 14 residues. V was pared by 3 bases and J by 0 bases, with 8 bases between. Germline CDR1 is SGHDN and CDR2 is FVKESK. CDR3 sequence: CASSHSVMNTEAFF. The CDR3 nucleotides read TGTGCCAGCAGCCATTCAGTTATGAACACTGAAGCTTTCTTT.

The chain couples TRBV11-2 to TRBJ2-3; TRBD2 agrees at 11 bases. CDR1 SGHAT and CDR2 FQNNGV come from the germline V gene. With V trimmed by 3 bases and J by 6 bases, 11 bases remained unmatched. CDR3 length: 17 amino acids. The CDR3 loop reads CASSFFASGGPGDTQYF. CDR3 bases: TGTGCCAGCAGCTTTTTCGCTAGCGGGGGGCCCGGTGATACGCAGTATTTT.

V and J are TRBV9 and TRBJ2-4, with TRBD2 matching 10 bases. Germline-derived CDR1 and CDR2 are SGDLS and YYNGEE. The CDR3 contains 19 residues. V lost 0 bases, J lost 3 bases, and 12 bases stayed unmatched. The CDR3 spells CASSVGGSSGGVGKNIQYF. The DNA for the CDR3 is TGTGCCAGCAGCGTAGGGGGATCTAGCGGGGGAGTCGGCAAAAACATTCAGTACTTC.

In DNA form, the CDR3 reads TGTGCCAGCGGCGACGGTTCTTCTGGAAACACCATATATTTT. Residues: CASGDGSSGNTIYF. The V and J genes are TRBV9 and TRBJ1-3, with D uncertain. Trimming took 7 bases from V and 1 from J, leaving 12 bases between them. The V gene's germline CDR1 is SGDLS and CDR2 YYNGEE. The CDR3 has 14 amino acids.

V and J are TRBV7-9 and TRBJ2-3, with D perhaps matching TRBD1 (6 bases). Germline-derived CDR1 and CDR2 are SEHNR and FQNEAQ (reference sequence). The CDR3 contains 15 residues. V was trimmed by 5 bases and J by 2 bases, leaving 14 bases between them. The CDR3, as DNA: TGTGCCAGCAGCCTTTATCCAGGGGCCACAGATACGCAGTATTTT. Its protein is CASSLYPGATDTQYF.

The chain uses TRBV7-9 and TRBJ1-3, with D unclear. This CDR3 contains 13 residues. V dropped 0 bases and J dropped 11 bases, with 11 bases sitting between them. Germline V gene data show CDR1 as SEHNR and CDR2 as FQNEAQ (reference sequence). The CDR3 sequence: CASSLAIEISIYF. The CDR3 coding sequence is TGTGCCAGCAGCTTAGCGATCGAGATCTCCATATATTTT.

This sequence joins TRBV5-4 and TRBJ2-2, with D possibly TRBD2 on 6 matching bases. V lost 2 bases and J lost 3, with 8 bases in between. Germline V gene sequence: CDR1 SGHNT, CDR2 YYREEE (reference sequence). The CDR3 length is 14 residues. As DNA, the CDR3 is TGTGCCAGCAGCTTTGGCGGGGACACCGGGGAGCTGTTTTTT. The encoded protein is CASSFGGDTGELFF.

To note about this clone: This specimen includes other DNA sequences encoding the same CDR3. The chain uses TRBV2 and TRBJ1-2, with D perhaps matching TRBD1 (6 bases). The germline V and J ends were trimmed by 1 base and 4 bases, with 7 bases remaining between them. The CDR3 has 13 amino acids. Per the germline V gene, CDR1 is SNHLY and CDR2 is FYNNEI. CDR3 in DNA: TGTGCCAGCAGTGAAGTCAGGGGCTATGGCTACACCTTC. It specifies CASSEVRGYGYTF. The whole variable domain, remainder taken from reference TRBV2 and TRBJ1-2, is EPEVTQTPSHQVTQMGQEVILRCVPISNHLYFYWYRQILGQKVEFLVSFYNNEISEKSEIFDDQFSVERPDGSNFTLKIRSTKLEDSAMYFCASSEVRGYGYTFGSGTRLTVV.

This clone came up once. The rearrangement joins TRBV4-1 to TRBJ2-5, with TRBD1 matching over 10 bases. The tail of the sequence fits TRBJ2-7 better, so the J call may be wrong. This CDR3 is 15 amino acids long. Germline V gene lookup returns CDR1 MGHRA and CDR2 YSYEKL. The DNA for the CDR3 is TGCGCCAGCAGCCCCAGGACAGGGGGGATTTACGAGCAGTACTTC. The encoded protein is CASSPRTGGIYEQYF.

The chain is built from TRBV25-1 and TRBJ2-5; D is unclear. The CDR3 length is 18 residues. With 1 base removed from V and 5 bases from J, the gap between germline ends came to 23 bases. CDR1 and CDR2 from the germline V gene are MGHDK and SYGVNS. The CDR3 DNA sequence: TGTGCCAGCAGTGAATCCCCTCTCAACCTGGATGGCAGGGAGACCCAGTACTTC. Translation: CASSESPLNLDGRETQYF. Combining the CDR3 with reference TRBV25-1 and TRBJ2-5 gives the whole variable domain EADIYQTPRYLVIGTGKKITLECSQTMGHDKMYWYQQDPGMELHLIHYSYGVNSTEKGDLSSESTVSRIRTEHFPLTLESARPSHTSQYLCASSESPLNLDGRETQYFGPGTRLLVL.

The chain uses TRBV5-1 and TRBJ1-2, with 11 bases identical to TRBD1. The CDR3 has 17 amino acids. Germline V lookup: CDR1 SGHRS, CDR2 YFSETQ. V shed 4 bases, J shed 3 bases, and the junction held 11 bases outside the gene matches. CDR3: CASSPGTGGVAYYGYTF. CDR3 DNA: TGCGCCAGCAGCCCTGGGACAGGGGGGGTCGCCTACTATGGCTACACCTTC.

The table lists this clone with a few counts. The chain joins TRBV6-1 to TRBJ2-2; TRBD1 matches at 9 bases. CDR1 and CDR2 (germline): MNHNS, SASEGT. The CDR3 loop spans 15 amino acids. Trimming cost V 6 bases and J 2 bases; bases outside gene matches: 4. DNA for the CDR3: TGTGCCAGCAGGGGGACAGGGATTAACACCGGGGAGCTGTTTTTT. Its protein is CASRGTGINTGELFF.

The V and J genes are TRBV30 and TRBJ2-2; maybe TRBD1 (6 bases). This CDR3 is 14 amino acids long. Germline assignment: CDR1 GTSNPN and CDR2 SVGIG (reference sequence). The V gene lost 1 base and the J gene lost 0 bases, with 6 bases spanning the gap. In nucleotides, the CDR3 is TGTGCCTGGAGTGGGGGGCCGAACACCGGGGAGCTGTTTTTT. It codes for CAWSGGPNTGELFF. The entire variable domain, with the rest obtained from reference TRBV30 and TRBJ2-2, is as follows: SQTIHQWPATLVQPVGSPLSLECTVEGTSNPNLYWYRQAAGRGLQLLFYSVGIGQISSEVPQNLSASRPQDRQFILSSKKLLLSDSGFYLCAWSGGPNTGELFFGEGSRLTVL.

This chain uses TRBV5-1 with TRBJ2-1; 11 nucleotides line up with TRBD2. The CDR3 runs 15 residues. Germline V gene data show CDR1 as SGHRS and CDR2 as YFSETQ. The V gene end was trimmed by 4 bases and the J gene end by 2 bases; junction bases not matched to a gene: 2. This CDR3 reads CASSRGLAAYNEQFF. CDR3 DNA: TGCGCCAGCAGCCGGGGACTAGCGGCCTACAATGAGCAGTTCTTC.

This clone was picked up a small number of times. This chain uses TRBV7-6 with TRBJ2-3, with 11 nucleotides matching TRBD2. V lost 4 bases to trimming and J lost 0 bases; unmatched junction nucleotides: 6. The germline gives CDR1 SGHVS, CDR2 FNYEAQ. CDR3 length: 17 amino acids. The CDR3 loop reads CASSSQLAGASTDTQYF. In DNA, the CDR3 is TGTGCCAGCAGCTCACAACTAGCGGGGGCTAGCACAGATACGCAGTATTTT.

J is TRBJ2-1 and V is TRBV5-5; TRBD1 aligns across 7 bases. The CDR3 loop spans 14 amino acids. CDR1 and CDR2 from the germline V gene are SGHKS and YYEKEE (reference sequence). The junction had 11 bases not matched to a gene; V was cut back by 5 bases and J by 9 bases. Written as DNA, the CDR3 is TGTGCCAGCAGGAGGGCAGGGGGAGAGGGTGAGCAGTTCTTC. Protein: CASRRAGGEGEQFF.